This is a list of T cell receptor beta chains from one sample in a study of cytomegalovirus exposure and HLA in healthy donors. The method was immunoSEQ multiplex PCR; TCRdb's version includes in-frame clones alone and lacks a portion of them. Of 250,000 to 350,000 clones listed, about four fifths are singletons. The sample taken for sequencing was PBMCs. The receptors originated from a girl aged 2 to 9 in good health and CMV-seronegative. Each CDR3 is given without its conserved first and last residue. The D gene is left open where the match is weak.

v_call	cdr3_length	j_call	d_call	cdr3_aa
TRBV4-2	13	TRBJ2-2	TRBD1	ASSQTTGDTGELF
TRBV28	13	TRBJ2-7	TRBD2	ASSSRGSGRYEQY
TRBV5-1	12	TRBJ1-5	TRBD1	ASSPDRGDQPQH
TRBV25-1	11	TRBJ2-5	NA	ASSAHAGETQY
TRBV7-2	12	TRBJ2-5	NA	ASSPRGLQETQY
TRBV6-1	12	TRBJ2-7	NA	ASSPRSETYEQY
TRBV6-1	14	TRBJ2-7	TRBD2	ASSDLLSGRLYEQY
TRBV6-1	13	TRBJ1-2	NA	ASSEYFGGNYGYT
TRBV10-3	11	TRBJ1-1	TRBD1	AISWTGYTEAF
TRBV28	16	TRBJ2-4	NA	ASSFPDSEPLAKNIQY
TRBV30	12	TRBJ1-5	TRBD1	AWSGTGFNQPQH
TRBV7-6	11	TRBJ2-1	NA	ASSLVPGDEQF
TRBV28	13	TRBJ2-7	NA	ASSPPTGASYEQY
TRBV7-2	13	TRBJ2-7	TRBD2	ASSMTSGRNYEQY
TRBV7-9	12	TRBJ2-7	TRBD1	ASSPQGAVSEQY
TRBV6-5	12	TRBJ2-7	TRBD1	ASSRDRVGIEQY
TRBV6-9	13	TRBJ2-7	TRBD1	ASSSTDRGPDEQY
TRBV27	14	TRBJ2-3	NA	ASSLRSGGSTDTQY
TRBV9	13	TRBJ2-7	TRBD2	ASSVAASGSYEQY
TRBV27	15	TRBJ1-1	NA	ASSFWARSPGPTEAF
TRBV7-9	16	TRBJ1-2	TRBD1	ASRGLFDRGQSDYGYT
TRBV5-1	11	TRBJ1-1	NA	ASTLGGRVEAF
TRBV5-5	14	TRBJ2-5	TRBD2	ASSLGLAGGEETQY
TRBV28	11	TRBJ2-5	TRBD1	ASSLVQGGTQY
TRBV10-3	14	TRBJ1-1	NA	AISESSVFRNTEAF
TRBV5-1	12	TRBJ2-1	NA	ASSGSTSLGEQF
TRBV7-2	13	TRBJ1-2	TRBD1	ASSSGTGIDYGYT
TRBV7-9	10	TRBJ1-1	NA	SSSLGGAEAF
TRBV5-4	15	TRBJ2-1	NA	ASSLARGGRGTNEQF
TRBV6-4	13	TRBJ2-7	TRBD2	ASSEASGSSYEQY
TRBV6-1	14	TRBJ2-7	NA	ASSEGWGEVSYEQY
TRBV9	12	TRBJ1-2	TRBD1	ASSPRQGAGGYT
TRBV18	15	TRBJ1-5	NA	ASSTGGQTYSNQPQH
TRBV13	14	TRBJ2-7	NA	ASTLGASGRSYEQY
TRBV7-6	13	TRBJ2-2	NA	ASVRVGGNTGELF
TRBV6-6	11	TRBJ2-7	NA	ASTPLATREQY
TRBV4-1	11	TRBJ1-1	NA	ASSQAGLTEAF
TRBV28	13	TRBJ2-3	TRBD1	ASRLQGGGTDTQY
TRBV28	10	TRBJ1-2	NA	ASTTGNYGYT
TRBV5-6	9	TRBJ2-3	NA	ASSVTSTQY
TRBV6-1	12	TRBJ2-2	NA	ASSERQAGGELF
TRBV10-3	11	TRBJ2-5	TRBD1	AISRDSQETQY
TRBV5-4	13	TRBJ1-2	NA	ASIPDSPCDYGYT
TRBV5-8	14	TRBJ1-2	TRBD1	ASSHGTGGSRYGYT
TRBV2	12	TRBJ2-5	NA	ASRGGSPQETQY
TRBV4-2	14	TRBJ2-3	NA	ASSFRAGVETDTQY
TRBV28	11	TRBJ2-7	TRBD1	ASSPGQSYEQY
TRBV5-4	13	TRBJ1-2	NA	ASSHLTGRLSGYT
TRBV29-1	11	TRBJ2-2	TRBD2	SGGTSGIGELF
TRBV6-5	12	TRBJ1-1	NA	ASCFAGTNTEAF
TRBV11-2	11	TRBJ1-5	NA	ASSLGANQPQH
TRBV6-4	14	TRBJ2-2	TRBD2	ASSESSGSPTGELF
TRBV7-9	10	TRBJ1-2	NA	ASRKNRAGYT